Below are 4 T cell receptor beta chains sequenced from a single sample in a study of identifying expanded T cells in peripheral blood. This table comes from immunoSEQ multiplex PCR, and its TCRdb copy is limited to in-frame clones, with some not included. Of 51,000 or so clones in the sample, around 82% are singletons; the top ten hold around 15%. Sequencing was carried out using blood. All receptors derive from a person aged 18 to 75 in good health.

The CDR3 DNA reads TGTGCCAGCAGCGCCTCCCAAGTAGCAGCGGGGGTATTCAATGAGCAGTTCTTC. Translating it yields CASSASQVAAGVFNEQFF. This chain connects TRBV7-9 to TRBJ2-1, with 8 bases lining up with TRBD2. This CDR3 contains 18 residues. Germline V gene lookup returns CDR1 SEHNR and CDR2 FQNEAQ (reference sequence). V lost 5 bases, J lost 6 bases, and 18 bases stayed unmatched.

V gene TRBV11-2 combines with J gene TRBJ2-1; D might be TRBD1 (5 bases). Germline CDR1 and CDR2: SGHAT and FQNNGV. V lost 8 bases, J lost 5 bases, and 16 bases lay in between. There are 14 residues in the CDR3. In DNA, the CDR3 is TGTGCCAGCTCCCCTTCCCAGGGTAACAATGAGCAGTTCTTC. It codes for CASSPSQGNNEQFF.

This clone was seen a single time. This chain joins TRBV5-5 and TRBJ2-7, with TRBD1 identical over 8 bases. The V gene end was trimmed by 4 bases and the J gene end by 2 bases; junction bases not matched to a gene: 5. CDR3 size: 14 residues. Germline CDR1 SGHKS, CDR2 YYEKEE (reference sequence). Here the CDR3 reads CASSILTGAYEQYF. The CDR3 region has the DNA TGTGCCAGCAGCATATTGACAGGGGCCTACGAGCAGTACTTC.

The V call is TRBV19, the J call TRBJ1-3; D is possibly TRBD1 (6 bases). The V gene lost 4 bases and the J gene lost 1 base, with 14 bases spanning the gap. Germline V gives CDR1 LNHDA, CDR2 SQIVND (reference sequence). This CDR3 is 16 amino acids long. In nucleotides, the CDR3 is TGTGCCAGTAGTAGAGGACAGATTTTGTCTGGAAACACCATATATTTT. The encoded protein is CASSRGQILSGNTIYF.